The T cell receptor (beta chain) under discussion was sequenced for a study of cytomegalovirus exposure and HLA in healthy donors. The PCR used 60 Vbeta and 13 Jbeta primers. Sequencing used immunoSEQ multiplex PCR; TCRdb keeps in-frame clones, though not all of them. The sample's table shows 150,000 or so clones. CDR1 and CDR2 from the germline V gene are KGHSH and LQKENI. There are 13 residues in the CDR3. V was trimmed by 3 bases and J by 9 bases, leaving 12 bases between them. The TCR was taken from a young man in good health and CMV-seronegative. The material sequenced was PBMCs. The chain couples TRBV18 to TRBJ1-5, with D hard to call. The CDR3 bases are TGTGCCAGCTCACCTTCCCAGGTGCGGCCCCAGCATTTT. This gives the protein CASSPSQVRPQHF.